Detailed here is one T cell receptor (beta chain). No antigen is known for it. This record comes from a study of response to subunit inactivated influenza vaccine. Germline CDR1 is LNHDA and CDR2 is SQIVND (reference sequence). This CDR3 has 13 residues. V lost 5 bases and J 7 bases, leaving 14 bases between the germline ends. Study-wide findings and caveats: The authors suggested that few new T cells are recruited per seasonal influenza vaccination.

TCRdb called the RT-PCR reads again in MiXCR, with one record for every CDR3 protein. The sample has fewer than 700,000 distinct CDR3 sequences, under 15% seen once. The V call is TRBV19, the J call TRBJ1-1, with TRBD1 as a possible D gene (5 bases). This clonotype was sampled from a man in his fifties or sixties who received an inactivated influenza vaccine. Sequences were derived from PBMCs from blood, sampled 45 days after vaccination. CDR3 DNA sequence: TGTGCCAGTAGTTCTTTTTCCGGGGGTGAAGCTTTCTTT. Amino acid sequence: CASSSFSGGEAFF.